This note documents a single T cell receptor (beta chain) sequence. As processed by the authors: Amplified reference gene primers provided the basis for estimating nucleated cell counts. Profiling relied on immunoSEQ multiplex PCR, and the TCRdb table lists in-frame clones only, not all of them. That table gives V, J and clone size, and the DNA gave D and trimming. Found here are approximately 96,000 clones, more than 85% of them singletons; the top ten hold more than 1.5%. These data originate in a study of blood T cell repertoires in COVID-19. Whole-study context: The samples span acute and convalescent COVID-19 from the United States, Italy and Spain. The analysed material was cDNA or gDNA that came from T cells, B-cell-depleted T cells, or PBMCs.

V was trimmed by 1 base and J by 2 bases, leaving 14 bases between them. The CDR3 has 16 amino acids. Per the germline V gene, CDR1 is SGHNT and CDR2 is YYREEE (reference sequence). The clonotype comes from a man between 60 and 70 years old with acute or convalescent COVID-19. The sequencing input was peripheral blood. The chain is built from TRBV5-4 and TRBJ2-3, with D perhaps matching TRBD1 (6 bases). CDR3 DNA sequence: TGTGCCAGCAGCTTGAATTTCCGACAGGACACAGATACGCAGTATTTT. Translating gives CASSLNFRQDTDTQYF.